The present TCR beta chain was sequenced within a study of monozygotic twins with inflammatory bowel disease. TCRdb reprocessed the 5' RACE reads and stores each CDR3 protein as one record, lacking DNA. The sample table includes about 160,000 distinct CDR3 sequences. The CDR3 is 11 residues long. The chain joins TRBV12-3 or TRBV12-4 to TRBJ2-7. Material for sequencing was blood. This sequence was found in a human donor with ulcerative colitis or Crohn's disease, or a healthy co-twin of an affected twin (not recorded which). CDR3 sequence reads: CASSEVEEQYF.